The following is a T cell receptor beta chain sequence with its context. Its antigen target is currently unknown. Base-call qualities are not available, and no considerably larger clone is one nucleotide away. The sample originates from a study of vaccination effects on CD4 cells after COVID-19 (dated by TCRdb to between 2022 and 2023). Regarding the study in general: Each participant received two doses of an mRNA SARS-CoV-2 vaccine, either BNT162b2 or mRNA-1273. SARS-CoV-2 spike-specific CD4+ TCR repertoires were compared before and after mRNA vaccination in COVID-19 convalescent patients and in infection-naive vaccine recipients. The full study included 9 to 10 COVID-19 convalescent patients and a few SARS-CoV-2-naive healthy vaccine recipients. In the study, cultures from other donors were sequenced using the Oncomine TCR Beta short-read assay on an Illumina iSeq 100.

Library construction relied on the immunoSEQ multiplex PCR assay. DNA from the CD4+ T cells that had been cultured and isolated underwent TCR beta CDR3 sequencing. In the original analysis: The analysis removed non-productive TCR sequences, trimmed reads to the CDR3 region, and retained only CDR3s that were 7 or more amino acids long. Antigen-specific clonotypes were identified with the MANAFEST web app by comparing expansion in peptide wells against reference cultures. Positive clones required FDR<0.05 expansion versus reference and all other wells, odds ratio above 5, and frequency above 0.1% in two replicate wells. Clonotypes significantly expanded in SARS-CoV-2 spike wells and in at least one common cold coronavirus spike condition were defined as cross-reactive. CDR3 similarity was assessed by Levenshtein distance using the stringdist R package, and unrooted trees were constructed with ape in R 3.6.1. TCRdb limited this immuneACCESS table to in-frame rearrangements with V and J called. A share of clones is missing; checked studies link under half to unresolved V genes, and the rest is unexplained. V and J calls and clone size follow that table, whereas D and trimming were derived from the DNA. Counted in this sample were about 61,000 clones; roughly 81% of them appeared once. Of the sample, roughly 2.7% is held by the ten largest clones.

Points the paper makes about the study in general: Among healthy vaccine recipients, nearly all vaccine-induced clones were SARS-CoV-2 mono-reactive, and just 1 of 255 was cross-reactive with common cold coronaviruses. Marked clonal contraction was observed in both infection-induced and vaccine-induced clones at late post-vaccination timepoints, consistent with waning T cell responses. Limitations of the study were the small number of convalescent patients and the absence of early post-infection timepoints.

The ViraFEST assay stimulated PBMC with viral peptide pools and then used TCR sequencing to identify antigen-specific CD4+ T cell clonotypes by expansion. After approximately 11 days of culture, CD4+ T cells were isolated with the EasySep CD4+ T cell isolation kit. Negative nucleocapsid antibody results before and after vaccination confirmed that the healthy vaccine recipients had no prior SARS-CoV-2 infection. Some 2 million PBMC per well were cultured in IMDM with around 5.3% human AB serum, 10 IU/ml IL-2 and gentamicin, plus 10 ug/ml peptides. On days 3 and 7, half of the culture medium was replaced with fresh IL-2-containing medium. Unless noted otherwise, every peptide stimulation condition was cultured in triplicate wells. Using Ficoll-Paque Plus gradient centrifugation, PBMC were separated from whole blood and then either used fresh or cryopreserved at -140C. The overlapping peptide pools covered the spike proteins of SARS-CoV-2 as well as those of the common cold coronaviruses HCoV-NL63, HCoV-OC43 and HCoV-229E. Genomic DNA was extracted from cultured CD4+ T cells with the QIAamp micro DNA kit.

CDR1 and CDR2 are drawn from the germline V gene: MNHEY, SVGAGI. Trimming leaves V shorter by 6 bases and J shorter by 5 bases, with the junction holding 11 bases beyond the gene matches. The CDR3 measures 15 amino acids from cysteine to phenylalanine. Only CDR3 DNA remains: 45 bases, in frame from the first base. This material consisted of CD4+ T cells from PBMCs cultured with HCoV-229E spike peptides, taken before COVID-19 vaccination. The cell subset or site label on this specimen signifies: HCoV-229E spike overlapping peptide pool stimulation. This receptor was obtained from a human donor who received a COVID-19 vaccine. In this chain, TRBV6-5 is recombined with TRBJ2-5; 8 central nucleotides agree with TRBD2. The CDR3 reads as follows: CASSRAGVGGETQYF. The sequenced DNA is TGTGCCAGCAGCCGAGCGGGGGTGGGTGGGGAGACCCAGTACTTC.